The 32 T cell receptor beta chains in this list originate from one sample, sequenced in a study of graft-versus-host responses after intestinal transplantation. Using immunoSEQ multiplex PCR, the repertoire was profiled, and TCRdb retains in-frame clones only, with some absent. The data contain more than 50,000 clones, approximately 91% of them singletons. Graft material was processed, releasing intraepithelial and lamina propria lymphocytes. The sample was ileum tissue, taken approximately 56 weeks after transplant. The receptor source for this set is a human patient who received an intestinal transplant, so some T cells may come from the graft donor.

CDR3 residues: CASSALAGDYEIEQFF. In DNA form, the CDR3 reads TGTGCCAGCAGCGCACTAGCGGGAGATTATGAGATTGAGCAGTTCTTC. This chain links TRBV7-2 with TRBJ2-1; 11 nucleotides match TRBD2. This CDR3 has 16 amino acids. With V trimmed by 5 bases and J by 9 bases, 12 bases remained unmatched. Germline V gene lookup returns CDR1 SGHTA and CDR2 FQGNSA.

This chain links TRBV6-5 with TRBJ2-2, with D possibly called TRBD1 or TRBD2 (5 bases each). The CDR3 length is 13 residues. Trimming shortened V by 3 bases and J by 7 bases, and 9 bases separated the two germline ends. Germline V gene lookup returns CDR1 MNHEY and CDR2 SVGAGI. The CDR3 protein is CASSYGTVGELFF. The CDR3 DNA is TGTGCCAGCAGTTATGGGACGGTCGGGGAGCTGTTTTTT.

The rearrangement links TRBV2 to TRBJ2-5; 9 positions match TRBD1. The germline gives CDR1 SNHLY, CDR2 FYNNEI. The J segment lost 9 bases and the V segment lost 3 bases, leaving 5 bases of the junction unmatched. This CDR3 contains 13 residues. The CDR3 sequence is CASSEGQGRAQYF. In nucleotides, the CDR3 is TGTGCCAGCAGTGAGGGACAGGGAAGGGCCCAGTACTTC.

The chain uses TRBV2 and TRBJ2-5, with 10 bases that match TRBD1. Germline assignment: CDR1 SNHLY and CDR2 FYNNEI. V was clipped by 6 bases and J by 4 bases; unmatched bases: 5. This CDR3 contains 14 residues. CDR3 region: CASRLTGGGETQYF. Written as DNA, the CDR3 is TGTGCCAGCAGGTTGACAGGGGGCGGAGAGACCCAGTACTTC. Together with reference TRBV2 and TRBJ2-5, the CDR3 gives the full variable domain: EPEVTQTPSHQVTQMGQEVILRCVPISNHLYFYWYRQILGQKVEFLVSFYNNEISEKSEIFDDQFSVERPDGSNFTLKIRSTKLEDSAMYFCASRLTGGGETQYFGPGTRLLVL.

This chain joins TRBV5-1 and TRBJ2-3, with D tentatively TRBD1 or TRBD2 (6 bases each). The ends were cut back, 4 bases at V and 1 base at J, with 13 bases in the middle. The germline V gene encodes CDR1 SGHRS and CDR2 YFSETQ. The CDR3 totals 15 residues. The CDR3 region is CASSQGRSGTDTQYF. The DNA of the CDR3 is TGCGCCAGCAGCCAGGGGAGGAGCGGCACAGATACGCAGTATTTT.

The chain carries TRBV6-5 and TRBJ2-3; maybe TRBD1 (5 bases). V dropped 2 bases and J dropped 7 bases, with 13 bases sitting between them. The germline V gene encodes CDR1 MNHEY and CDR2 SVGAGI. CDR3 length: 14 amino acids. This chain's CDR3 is CASSYDSLRNTQYF. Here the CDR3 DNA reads TGTGCCAGCAGTTACGACAGCCTCAGGAATACGCAGTATTTT.

Here the CDR3 DNA reads TGTGCCAGTAGTTTAAAGCGGGAGTCAAACATTCAGTACTTC. Translated, it gives CASSLKRESNIQYF. The rearrangement uses TRBV19 and TRBJ2-4, with TRBD2 matching 8 bases. This CDR3 is 14 amino acids long. Losses at the gene ends were 5 bases for V and 6 bases for J; bases not matched to a gene: 6. CDR1 LNHDA and CDR2 SQIVND come from the germline V gene (reference sequence). Full variable domain (rest looked up from reference TRBV19 and TRBJ2-4): DGGITQSPKYLFRKEGQNVTLSCEQNLNHDAMYWYRQDPGQGLRLIYYSQIVNDFQKGDIAEGYSVSREKKESFPLTVTSAQKNPTAFYLCASSLKRESNIQYFGAGTRLSVL.

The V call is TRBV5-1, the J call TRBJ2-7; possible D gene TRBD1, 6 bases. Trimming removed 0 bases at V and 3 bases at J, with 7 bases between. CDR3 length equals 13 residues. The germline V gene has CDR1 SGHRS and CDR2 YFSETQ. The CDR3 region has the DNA TGCGCCAGCAGCTTGGGACAGGACTACGAGCAGTACTTC. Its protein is CASSLGQDYEQYF.

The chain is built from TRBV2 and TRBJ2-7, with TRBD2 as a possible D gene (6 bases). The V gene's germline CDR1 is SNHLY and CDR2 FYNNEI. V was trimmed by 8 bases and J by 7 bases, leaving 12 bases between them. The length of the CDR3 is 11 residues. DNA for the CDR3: TGTGCCAGCTACGGGGGATGGGAGCAGTACTTC. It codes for CASYGGWEQYF. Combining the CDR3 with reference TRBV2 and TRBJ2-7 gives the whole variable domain EPEVTQTPSHQVTQMGQEVILRCVPISNHLYFYWYRQILGQKVEFLVSFYNNEISEKSEIFDDQFSVERPDGSNFTLKIRSTKLEDSAMYFCASYGGWEQYFGPGTRLTVT.

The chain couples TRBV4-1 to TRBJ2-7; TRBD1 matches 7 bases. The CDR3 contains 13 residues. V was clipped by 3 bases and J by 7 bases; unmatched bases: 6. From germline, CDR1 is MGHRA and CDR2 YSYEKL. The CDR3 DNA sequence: TGCGCCAGCAGCCACCTTAGGGGGCAGGAGCAGTACTTC. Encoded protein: CASSHLRGQEQYF.

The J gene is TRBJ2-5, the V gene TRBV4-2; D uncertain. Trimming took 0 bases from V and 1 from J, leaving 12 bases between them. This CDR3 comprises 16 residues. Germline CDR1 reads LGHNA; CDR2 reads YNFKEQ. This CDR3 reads CASSQDQLTVQETQYF. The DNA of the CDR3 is TGTGCCAGCAGCCAAGACCAACTAACCGTCCAAGAGACCCAGTACTTC.

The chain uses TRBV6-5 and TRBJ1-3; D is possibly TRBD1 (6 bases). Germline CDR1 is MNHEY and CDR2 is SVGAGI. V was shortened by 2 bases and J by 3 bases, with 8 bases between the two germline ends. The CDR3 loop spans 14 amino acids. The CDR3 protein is CASSYRGLGNTIYF. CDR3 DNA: TGTGCCAGCAGTTACCGGGGGCTTGGAAACACCATATATTTT.

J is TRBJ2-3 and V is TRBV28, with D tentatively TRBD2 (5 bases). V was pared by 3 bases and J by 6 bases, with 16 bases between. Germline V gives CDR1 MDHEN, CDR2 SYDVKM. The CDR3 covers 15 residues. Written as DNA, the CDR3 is TGTGCCAGCAGTTTGGGAGCGACAAGTGCGGATACGCAGTATTTT. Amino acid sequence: CASSLGATSADTQYF.

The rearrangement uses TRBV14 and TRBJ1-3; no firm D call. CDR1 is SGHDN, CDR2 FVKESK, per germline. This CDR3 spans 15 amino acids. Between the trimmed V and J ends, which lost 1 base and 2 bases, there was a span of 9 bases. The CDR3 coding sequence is TGTGCCAGCAGCCAAGTGTCGGGGACTGGAAACACCATATATTTT. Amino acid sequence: CASSQVSGTGNTIYF.

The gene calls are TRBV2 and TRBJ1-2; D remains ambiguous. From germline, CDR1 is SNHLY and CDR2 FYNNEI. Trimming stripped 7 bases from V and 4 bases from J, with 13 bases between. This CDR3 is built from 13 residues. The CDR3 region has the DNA TGTGCCAGCAAATCTAACCTTCTCTATGGCTACACCTTC. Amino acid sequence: CASKSNLLYGYTF.

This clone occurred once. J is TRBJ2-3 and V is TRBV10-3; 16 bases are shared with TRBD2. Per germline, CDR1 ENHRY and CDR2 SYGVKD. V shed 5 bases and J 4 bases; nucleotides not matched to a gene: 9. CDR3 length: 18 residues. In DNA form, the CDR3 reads TGTGCCATCAGTCCAAGGGGACTAGCGGGAGGGGGGCCAGATACGCAGTATTTT. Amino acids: CAISPRGLAGGGPDTQYF.

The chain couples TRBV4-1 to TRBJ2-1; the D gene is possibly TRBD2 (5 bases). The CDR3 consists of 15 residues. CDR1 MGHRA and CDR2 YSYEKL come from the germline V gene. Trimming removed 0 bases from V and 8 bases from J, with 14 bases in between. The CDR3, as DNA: TGCGCCAGCAGCCAAGATAGGAGAGGAGGAGATGAGCAGTTCTTC. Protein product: CASSQDRRGGDEQFF.

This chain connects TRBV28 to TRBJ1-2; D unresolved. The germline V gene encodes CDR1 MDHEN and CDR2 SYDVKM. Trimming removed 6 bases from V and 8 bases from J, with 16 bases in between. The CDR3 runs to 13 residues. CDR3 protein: CASSPFSSGGYTF. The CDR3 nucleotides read TGTGCCAGCAGCCCATTCTCAAGTGGGGGCTACACCTTC.

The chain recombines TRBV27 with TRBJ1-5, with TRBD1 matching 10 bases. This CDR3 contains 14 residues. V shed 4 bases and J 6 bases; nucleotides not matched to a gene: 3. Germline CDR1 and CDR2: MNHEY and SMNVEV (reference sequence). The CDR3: CASSWTGGGQPQHF. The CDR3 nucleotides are TGTGCCAGCAGTTGGACAGGGGGGGGTCAGCCCCAGCATTTT.

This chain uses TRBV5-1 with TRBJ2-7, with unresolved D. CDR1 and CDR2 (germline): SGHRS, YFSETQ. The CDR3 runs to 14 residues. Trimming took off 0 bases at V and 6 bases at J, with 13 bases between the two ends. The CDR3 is CASSLGLGPPEQYF. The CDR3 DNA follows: TGCGCCAGCAGCTTGGGGCTAGGCCCTCCCGAGCAGTACTTC. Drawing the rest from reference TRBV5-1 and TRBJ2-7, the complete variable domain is KAGVTQTPRYLIKTRGQQVTLSCSPISGHRSVSWYQQTPGQGLQFLFEYFSETQRNKGNFPGRFSGRQFSNSRSEMNVSTLELGDSALYLCASSLGLGPPEQYFGPGTRLTVT.

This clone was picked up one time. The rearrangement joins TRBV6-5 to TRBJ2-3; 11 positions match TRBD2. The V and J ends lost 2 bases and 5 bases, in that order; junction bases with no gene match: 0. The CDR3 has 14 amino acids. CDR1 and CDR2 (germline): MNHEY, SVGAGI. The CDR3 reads CASSYGLAGDTQYF. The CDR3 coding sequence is TGTGCCAGCAGTTACGGACTAGCGGGAGATACGCAGTATTTT.

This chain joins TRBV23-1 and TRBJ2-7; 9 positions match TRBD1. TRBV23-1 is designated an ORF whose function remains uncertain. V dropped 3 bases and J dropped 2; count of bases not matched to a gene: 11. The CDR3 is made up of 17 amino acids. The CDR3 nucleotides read TGCGCCAGCAGTCAGCAACGACAGGGGGGTTCGACCTACGAGCAGTACTTC. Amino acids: CASSQQRQGGSTYEQYF.

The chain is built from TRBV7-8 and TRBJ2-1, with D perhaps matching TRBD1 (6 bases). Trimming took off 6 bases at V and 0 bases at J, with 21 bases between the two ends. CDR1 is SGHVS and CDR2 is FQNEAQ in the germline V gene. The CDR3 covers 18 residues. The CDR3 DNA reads TGTGCCAGCAGGGAACGGGACACATTACCCAGCTCCTACAATGAGCAGTTCTTC. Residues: CASRERDTLPSSYNEQFF.

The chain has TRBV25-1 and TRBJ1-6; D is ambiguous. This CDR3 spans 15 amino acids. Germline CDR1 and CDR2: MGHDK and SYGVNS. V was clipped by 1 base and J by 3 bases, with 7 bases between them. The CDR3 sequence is CASSESGIYNSPLHF. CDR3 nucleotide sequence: TGTGCCAGCAGTGAATCGGGCATCTATAATTCACCCCTCCACTTT. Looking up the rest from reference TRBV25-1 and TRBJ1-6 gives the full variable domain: EADIYQTPRYLVIGTGKKITLECSQTMGHDKMYWYQQDPGMELHLIHYSYGVNSTEKGDLSSESTVSRIRTEHFPLTLESARPSHTSQYLCASSESGIYNSPLHFGNGTRLTVT.

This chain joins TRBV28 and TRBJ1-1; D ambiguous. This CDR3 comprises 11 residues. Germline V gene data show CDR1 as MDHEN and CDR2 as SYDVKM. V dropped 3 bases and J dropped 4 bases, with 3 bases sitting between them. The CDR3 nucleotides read TGTGCCAGCAGTTTGGGCACTGAAGCTTTCTTT. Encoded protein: CASSLGTEAFF.

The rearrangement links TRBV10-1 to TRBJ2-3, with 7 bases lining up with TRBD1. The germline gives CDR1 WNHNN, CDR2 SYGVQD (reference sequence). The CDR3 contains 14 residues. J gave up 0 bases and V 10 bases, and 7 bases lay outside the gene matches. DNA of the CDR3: TGCGCCACCACAGGGGCCCTTAGCACAGATACGCAGTATTTT. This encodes CATTGALSTDTQYF.

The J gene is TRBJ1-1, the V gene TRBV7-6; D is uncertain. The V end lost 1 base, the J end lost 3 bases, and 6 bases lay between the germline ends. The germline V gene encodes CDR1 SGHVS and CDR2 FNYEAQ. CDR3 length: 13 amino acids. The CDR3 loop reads CASSLGEDTEAFF. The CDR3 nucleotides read TGTGCCAGCAGCTTAGGTGAGGACACTGAAGCTTTCTTT.

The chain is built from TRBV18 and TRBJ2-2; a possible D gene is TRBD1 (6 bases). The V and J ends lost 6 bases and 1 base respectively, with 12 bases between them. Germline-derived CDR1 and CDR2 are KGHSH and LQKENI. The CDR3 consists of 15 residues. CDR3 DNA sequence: TGTGCCAGCTCGCGTACAGGGAAGAACACCGGGGAGCTGTTTTTT. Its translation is CASSRTGKNTGELFF.

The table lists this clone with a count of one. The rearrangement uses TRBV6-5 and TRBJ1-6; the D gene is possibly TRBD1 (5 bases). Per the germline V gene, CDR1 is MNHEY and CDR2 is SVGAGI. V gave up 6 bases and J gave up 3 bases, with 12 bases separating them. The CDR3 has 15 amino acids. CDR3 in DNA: TGTGCCAGCAGCCCCGGGACCGACTATAATTCACCCCTCCACTTT. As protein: CASSPGTDYNSPLHF.

This CDR3 reads CASSLGLAARDTQYF. The CDR3 nucleotides read TGTGCCAGCAGCCTGGGACTAGCGGCCCGAGATACGCAGTATTTT. The chain uses TRBV14 and TRBJ2-3, with 11 bases matching TRBD2. The CDR3 spans 15 residues. V dropped 4 bases and J dropped 5; count of bases not matched to a gene: 5. CDR1 SGHDN and CDR2 FVKESK come from the germline V gene.

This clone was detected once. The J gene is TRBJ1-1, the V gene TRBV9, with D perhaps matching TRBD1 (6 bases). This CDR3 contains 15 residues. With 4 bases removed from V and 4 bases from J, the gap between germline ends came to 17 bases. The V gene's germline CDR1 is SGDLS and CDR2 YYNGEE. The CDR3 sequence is CASSPPQGQATEAFF. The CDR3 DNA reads TGTGCCAGCAGCCCCCCTCAGGGGCAGGCCACTGAAGCTTTCTTT.

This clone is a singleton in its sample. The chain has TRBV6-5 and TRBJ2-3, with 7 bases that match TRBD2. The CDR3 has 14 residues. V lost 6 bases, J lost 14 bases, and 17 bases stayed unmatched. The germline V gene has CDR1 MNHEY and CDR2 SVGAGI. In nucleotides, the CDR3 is TGTGCCAGCAGGAGTGGTTCGGGGGAGGGCCGAGGGTATTTT. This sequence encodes CASRSGSGEGRGYF.